The present T cell receptor (beta chain) was sequenced within a study of blood T cell repertoires in COVID-19. This CDR3 is 15 amino acids long. Per germline, CDR1 SQVTM and CDR2 ANQGSEA. Germline trimming cut 4 bases from V and 4 bases from J; bases unmatched to any gene: 7. Libraries were prepared by immunoSEQ multiplex PCR; TCRdb keeps only in-frame clonotypes and omits some of them. The data show about 320,000 clones, with approximately 90% seen just once and 3.9% held by the top ten. Participants came from 20 to 25 US areas, aged roughly 18 to 95 years. Specimen: PBMCs or T cells enriched from blood (not recorded which). The receptor was isolated from a young woman who had been exposed to COVID-19. The chain uses TRBV29-1 and TRBJ1-1, with 12 bases aligning to TRBD1. CDR3 DNA sequence: TGCAGCGTTGGCGGGACAGGGGGCATTATCACTGAAGCTTTCTTT. Translating it yields CSVGGTGGIITEAFF.